Presented here are 16 T cell receptor beta chains from one specimen sequenced in a study of blood T cell repertoires in COVID-19. The assay was immunoSEQ multiplex PCR, and TCRdb's table has in-frame clones only and misses some. The sample lists 250,000 to 300,000 clones; 86% were seen once. The sequenced material came from peripheral blood. All receptors derive from a man aged 25-45 years with active or convalescent COVID-19.

The chain uses TRBV18 and TRBJ1-3; 7 positions agree with TRBD1. Losses at the gene ends were 4 bases for V and 1 base for J; bases not matched to a gene: 7. The germline gives CDR1 KGHSH, CDR2 LQKENI. The CDR3 has 16 amino acids. CDR3 loop: CASSQGQTTSGNTIYF. The CDR3 bases are TGTGCCAGCTCACAGGGACAGACAACGTCTGGAAACACCATATATTTT. Using reference TRBV18 and TRBJ1-3 for the parts outside the CDR3, the full variable domain is NAGVMQNPRHLVRRRGQEARLRCSPMKGHSHVYWYRQLPEEGLKFMVYLQKENIIDESGMPKERFSAEFPKEGPSILRIQQVVRGDSAAYFCASSQGQTTSGNTIYFGEGSWLTVV.

This clone was seen once. The chain couples TRBV12-3 or TRBV12-4 to TRBJ1-2; possible D gene TRBD1, 6 bases. V was trimmed by 3 bases and J by 5 bases, leaving 10 bases between them. The CDR3 has 13 residues. CDR3 region: CASSFARGYGYTF. The CDR3 DNA reads as TGTGCCAGCAGTTTCGCCAGGGGTTATGGCTACACCTTC.

This sequence joins TRBV5-1 and TRBJ2-1; 8 bases line up with TRBD1. V shed 5 bases and J 4 bases; nucleotides not matched to a gene: 11. The germline V gene encodes CDR1 SGHRS and CDR2 YFSETQ. The CDR3 loop spans 16 amino acids. The CDR3 bases are TGCGCCAGCAGGTTTTCCGGGACAGGAAATTACAATGAGCAGTTCTTC. Protein sequence: CASRFSGTGNYNEQFF.

The V and J genes are TRBV27 and TRBJ1-1, with D hard to call. Per the germline V gene, CDR1 is MNHEY and CDR2 is SMNVEV (reference sequence). This CDR3 has 15 amino acids. Trimming left V 5 bases short and J 0 bases short, with 13 bases between. The CDR3 is CASSTEGALNTEAFF. The CDR3 nucleotides are TGTGCCAGCAGTACGGAGGGTGCCTTGAACACTGAAGCTTTCTTT.

This chain connects TRBV9 to TRBJ1-6; a weak D match, TRBD1 (6 bases). V lost 3 bases and J 5 bases, leaving 9 bases between the germline ends. CDR1 is SGDLS and CDR2 is YYNGEE in the germline V gene. This CDR3 region has 14 residues. The CDR3: CASSARTDNSPLHF. CDR3 nucleotide sequence: TGTGCCAGCAGCGCCCGGACAGATAATTCACCCCTCCACTTT.

V gene TRBV5-1 combines with J gene TRBJ2-3; 10 bases line up with TRBD1. Per the germline V gene, CDR1 is SGHRS and CDR2 is YFSETQ. V trimming: 5 bases; J trimming: 2 bases; junction bases outside the gene matches: 5. The CDR3 sequence is 15 residues long. CDR3 residues: CASRAGTGVTDTQYF. Written as DNA, the CDR3 is TGCGCCAGCAGGGCCGGGACAGGGGTCACAGATACGCAGTATTTT.

As DNA, the CDR3 is TGCGCCAGCAGCCGGGGGGCAGAGTACGAGCAGTACTTC. This gives the protein CASSRGAEYEQYF. The gene calls are TRBV10-1 and TRBJ2-7; perhaps TRBD2 as D (7 bases). Germline V gives CDR1 WNHNN, CDR2 SYGVQD (reference sequence). CDR3 size: 13 residues. V was clipped by 6 bases and J by 4 bases, with 13 bases between them.

In DNA form, the CDR3 reads TGTGCCAGCAGCCCAACAGGGGGCAGGGGGACCCAGTACTTC. Translated: CASSPTGGRGTQYF. This chain uses TRBV7-8 with TRBJ2-5, with 9 bases lining up with TRBD1. The germline CDR1 and CDR2 sequences are SGHVS and FQNEAQ. The CDR3 runs 14 residues. Trimming took 5 bases from V and 7 from J; bases not matched to a gene: 8. Full variable domain (remainder filled in from reference TRBV7-8 and TRBJ2-5): GAGVSQSPRYKVAKRGQDVALRCDPISGHVSLFWYQQALGQGPEFLTYFQNEAQLDKSGLPSDRFFAERPEGSVSTLKIQRTQQEDSAVYLCASSPTGGRGTQYFGPGTRLLVL.

This chain joins TRBV4-1 and TRBJ1-5, with 11 bases lining up with TRBD1. Germline CDR1 and CDR2: MGHRA and YSYEKL. After removal of 1 base from V and 0 bases from J, the junction contained 5 bases not matched to a gene. The CDR3 loop spans 18 amino acids. CDR3 nucleotides: TGCGCCAGCAGCCAAGCCGGGACAGGGGGTTATAGCAATCAGCCCCAGCATTTT. Protein: CASSQAGTGGYSNQPQHF.

The rearrangement uses TRBV11-2 and TRBJ1-6; 8 nucleotides agree with TRBD1. Trimming took 5 bases from V and 7 from J; bases not matched to a gene: 7. Germline-derived CDR1 and CDR2 are SGHAT and FQNNGV. The length of the CDR3 is 15 residues. The CDR3 bases are TGTGCCAGCAGCCCTAGACAGGGGAACAATTCACCCCTCCACTTT. This gives the protein CASSPRQGNNSPLHF.

This clone was detected a few times. The rearrangement uses TRBV30 and TRBJ2-7; the match to TRBD2 covers 7 bases. The CDR3 runs to 16 residues. Germline-derived CDR1 and CDR2 are GTSNPN and SVGIG (reference sequence). Trimming cost V 5 bases and J 0 bases; bases outside gene matches: 13. In DNA form, the CDR3 reads TGTGCCTGGGGGAACTCCGGGACTATCATCTCCTACGAGCAGTACTTC. Protein sequence: CAWGNSGTIISYEQYF.

The chain recombines TRBV30 with TRBJ1-6, with TRBD1 matching 7 bases. Per the germline V gene, CDR1 is GTSNPN and CDR2 is SVGIG (reference sequence). With V trimmed by 0 bases and J by 7 bases, 9 bases remained unmatched. The CDR3 loop spans 16 amino acids. CDR3 DNA: TGTGCCTGGAGTGTACGGGATGGCAGGGGGAATTCACCCCTCCACTTT. Its protein is CAWSVRDGRGNSPLHF. Based on the CDR3 plus reference TRBV30 and TRBJ1-6, the full variable domain is SQTIHQWPATLVQPVGSPLSLECTVEGTSNPNLYWYRQAAGRGLQLLFYSVGIGQISSEVPQNLSASRPQDRQFILSSKKLLLSDSGFYLCAWSVRDGRGNSPLHFGNGTRLTVT.

The chain carries TRBV18 and TRBJ1-1; D is undetermined. The CDR3 spans 15 residues. The V gene's germline CDR1 is KGHSH and CDR2 LQKENI. The germline V and J ends were trimmed by 0 bases and 4 bases, with 12 bases remaining between them. The CDR3 DNA reads TGTGCCAGCTCACCACCCCTCGCAGGCCTCACTGAAGCTTTCTTT. It is translated as CASSPPLAGLTEAFF. Full variable domain (outside the CDR3, taken from reference TRBV18 and TRBJ1-1): NAGVMQNPRHLVRRRGQEARLRCSPMKGHSHVYWYRQLPEEGLKFMVYLQKENIIDESGMPKERFSAEFPKEGPSILRIQQVVRGDSAAYFCASSPPLAGLTEAFFGQGTRLTVV.

This clone was picked up one time. The chain employs TRBV19 and TRBJ2-5; 12 bases line up with TRBD2. The V gene end was trimmed by 2 bases and the J gene end by 1 base; junction bases not matched to a gene: 8. The CDR3 runs 18 residues. CDR1 LNHDA and CDR2 SQIVND come from the germline V gene (reference sequence). The CDR3 DNA reads as TGTGCCAGTAGTATAAGGGGTCTAGCGGGGGGGATCCAAGAGACCCAGTACTTC. Protein product: CASSIRGLAGGIQETQYF.

V is TRBV2 and J is TRBJ1-1; 7 nucleotides line up with TRBD1. The junction had 15 bases not matched to a gene; V was cut back by 2 bases and J by 3 bases. Germline assignment: CDR1 SNHLY and CDR2 FYNNEI. There are 18 residues in the CDR3. The CDR3: CASSEWAVPKQGYTEAFF. The CDR3 DNA is TGTGCCAGCAGTGAATGGGCGGTTCCCAAACAGGGGTACACTGAAGCTTTCTTT.

This chain uses TRBV7-2 with TRBJ1-6; 11 bases line up with TRBD1. V dropped 6 bases and J dropped 8; count of bases not matched to a gene: 6. Germline V gives CDR1 SGHTA, CDR2 FQGNSA. This CDR3 comprises 15 residues. In DNA form, the CDR3 reads TGTGCCAGCAGTACCGGGACAGGGGGGTATTCACCCCTCCACTTT. Translating gives CASSTGTGGYSPLHF. The whole variable domain, remainder taken from reference TRBV7-2 and TRBJ1-6, is GAGVSQSPSNKVTEKGKDVELRCDPISGHTALYWYRQSLGQGLEFLIYFQGNSAPDKSGLPSDRFSAERTGGSVSTLTIQRTQQEDSAVYLCASSTGTGGYSPLHFGNGTRLTVT.